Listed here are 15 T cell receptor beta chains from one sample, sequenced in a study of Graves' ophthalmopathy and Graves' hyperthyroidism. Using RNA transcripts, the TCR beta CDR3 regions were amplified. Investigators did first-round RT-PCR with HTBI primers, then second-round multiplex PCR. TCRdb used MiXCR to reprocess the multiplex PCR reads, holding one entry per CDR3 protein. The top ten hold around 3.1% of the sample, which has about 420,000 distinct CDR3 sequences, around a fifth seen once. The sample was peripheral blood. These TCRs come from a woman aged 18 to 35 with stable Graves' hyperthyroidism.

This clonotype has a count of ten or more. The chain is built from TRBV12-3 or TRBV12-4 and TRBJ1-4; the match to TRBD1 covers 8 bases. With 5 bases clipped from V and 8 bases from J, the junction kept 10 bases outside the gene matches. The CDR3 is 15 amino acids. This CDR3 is CASSPRDRRGEKLFF. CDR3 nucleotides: TGTGCCAGCAGTCCCCGGGACAGGAGGGGAGAAAAACTGTTTTTT.

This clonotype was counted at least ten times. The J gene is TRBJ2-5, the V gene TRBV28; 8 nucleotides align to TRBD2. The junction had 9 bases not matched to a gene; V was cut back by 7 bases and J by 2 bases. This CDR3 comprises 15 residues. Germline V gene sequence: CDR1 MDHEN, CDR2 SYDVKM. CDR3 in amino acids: CASNPLGLGQETQYF. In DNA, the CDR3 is TGTGCCAGCAACCCTTTGGGACTAGGGCAAGAGACCCAGTACTTC.

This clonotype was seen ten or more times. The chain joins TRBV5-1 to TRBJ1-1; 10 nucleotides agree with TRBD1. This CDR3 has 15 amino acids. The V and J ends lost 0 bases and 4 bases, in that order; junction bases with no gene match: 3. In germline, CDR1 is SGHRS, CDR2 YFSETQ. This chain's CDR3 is CASSLEGQGSTEAFF. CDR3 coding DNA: TGCGCCAGCAGCTTGGAGGGACAGGGGAGCACTGAAGCTTTCTTT.

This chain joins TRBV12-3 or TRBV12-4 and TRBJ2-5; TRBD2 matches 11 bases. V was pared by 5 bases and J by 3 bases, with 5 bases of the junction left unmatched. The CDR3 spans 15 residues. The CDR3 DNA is TGTGCCAGCAGTCAGACTAGCGGGGCTAAAGAGACCCAGTACTTC. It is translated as CASSQTSGAKETQYF.

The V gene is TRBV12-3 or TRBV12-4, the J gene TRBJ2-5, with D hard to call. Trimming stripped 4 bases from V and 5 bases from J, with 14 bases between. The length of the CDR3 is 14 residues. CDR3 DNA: TGTGCCAGCAGTTACTCCCCAGGCGAGGAGACCCAGTACTTC. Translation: CASSYSPGEETQYF.

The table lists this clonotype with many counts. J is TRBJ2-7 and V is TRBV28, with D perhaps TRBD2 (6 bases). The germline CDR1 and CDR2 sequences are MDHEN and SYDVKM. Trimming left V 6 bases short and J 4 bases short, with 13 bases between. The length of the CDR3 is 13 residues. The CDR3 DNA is TGTGCCAGCAGACGTTCGGCGGGGTACGAGCAGTACTTC. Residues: CASRRSAGYEQYF. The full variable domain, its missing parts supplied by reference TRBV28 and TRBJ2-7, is DVKVTQSSRYLVKRTGEKVFLECVQDMDHENMFWYRQDPGLGLRLIYFSYDVKMKEKGDIPEGYSVSREKKERFSLILESASTNQTSMYLCASRRSAGYEQYFGPGTRLTVT.

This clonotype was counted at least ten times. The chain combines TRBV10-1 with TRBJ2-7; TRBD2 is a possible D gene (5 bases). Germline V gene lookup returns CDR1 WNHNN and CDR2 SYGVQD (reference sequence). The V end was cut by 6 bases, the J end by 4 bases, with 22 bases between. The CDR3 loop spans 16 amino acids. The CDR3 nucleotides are TGCGCCAGCAGGGGTCCTACGGAGGTTCTGTCTTACGAGCAGTACTTC. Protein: CASRGPTEVLSYEQYF.

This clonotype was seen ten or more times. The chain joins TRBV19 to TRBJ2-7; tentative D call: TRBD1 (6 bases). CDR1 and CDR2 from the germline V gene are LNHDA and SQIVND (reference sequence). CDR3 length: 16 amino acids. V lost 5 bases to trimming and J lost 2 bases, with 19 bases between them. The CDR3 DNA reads TGTGCCAGTAGTCCTCTTTGGGACATAGAGCCCTACGAGCAGTACTTC. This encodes CASSPLWDIEPYEQYF.

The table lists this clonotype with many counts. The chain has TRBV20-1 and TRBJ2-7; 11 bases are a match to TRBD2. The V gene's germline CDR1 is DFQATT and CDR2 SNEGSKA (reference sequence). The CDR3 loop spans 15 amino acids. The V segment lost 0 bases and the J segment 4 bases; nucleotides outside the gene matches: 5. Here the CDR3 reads CSARDSSGRFYEQYF. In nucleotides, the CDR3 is TGCAGTGCTAGAGATTCTAGCGGGAGGTTTTACGAGCAGTACTTC.

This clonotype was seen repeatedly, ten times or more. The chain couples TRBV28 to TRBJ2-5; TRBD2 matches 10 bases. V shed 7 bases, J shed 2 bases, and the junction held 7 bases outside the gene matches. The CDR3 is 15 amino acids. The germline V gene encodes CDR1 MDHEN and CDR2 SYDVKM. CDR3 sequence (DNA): TGTGCCAGCATGACTAGGACTAGCGGACAAGAGACCCAGTACTTC. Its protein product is CASMTRTSGQETQYF.

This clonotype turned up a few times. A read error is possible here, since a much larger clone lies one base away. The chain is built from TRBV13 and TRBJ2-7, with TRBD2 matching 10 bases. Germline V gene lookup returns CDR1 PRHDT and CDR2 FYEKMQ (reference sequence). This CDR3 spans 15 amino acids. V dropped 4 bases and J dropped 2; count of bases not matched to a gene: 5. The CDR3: CASSYGLADPYEQYF. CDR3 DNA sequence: TGTGCCAGCAGCTACGGACTAGCGGATCCCTACGAGCAGTACTTC.

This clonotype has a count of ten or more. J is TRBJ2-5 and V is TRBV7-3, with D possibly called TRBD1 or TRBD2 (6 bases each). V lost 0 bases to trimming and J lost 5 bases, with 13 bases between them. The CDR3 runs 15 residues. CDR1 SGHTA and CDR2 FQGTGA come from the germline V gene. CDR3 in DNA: TGTGCCAGCAGCTTAACGAGGGGGGCGGGGGAGACCCAGTACTTC. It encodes CASSLTRGAGETQYF.

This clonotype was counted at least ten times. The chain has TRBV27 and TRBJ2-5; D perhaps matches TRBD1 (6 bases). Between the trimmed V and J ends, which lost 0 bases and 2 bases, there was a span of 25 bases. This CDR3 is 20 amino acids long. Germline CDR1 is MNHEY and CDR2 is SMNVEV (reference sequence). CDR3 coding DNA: TGTGCCAGCAGTTTATCGGGTTTTTCACGGCTCGGACAGTTACAAGAGACCCAGTACTTC. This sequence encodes CASSLSGFSRLGQLQETQYF.

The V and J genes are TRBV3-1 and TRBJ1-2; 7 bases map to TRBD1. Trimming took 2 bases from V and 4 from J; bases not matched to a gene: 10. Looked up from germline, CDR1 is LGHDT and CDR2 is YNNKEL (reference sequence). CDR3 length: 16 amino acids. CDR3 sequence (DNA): TGTGCCAGCAGCCAAATTCGGGACAGACCCTTCTATGGCTACACCTTC. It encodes CASSQIRDRPFYGYTF.

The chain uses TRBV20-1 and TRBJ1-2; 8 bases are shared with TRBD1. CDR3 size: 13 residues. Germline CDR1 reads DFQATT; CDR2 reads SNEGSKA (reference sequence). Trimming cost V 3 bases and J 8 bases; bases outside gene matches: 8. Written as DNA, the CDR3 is TGCAGTGCTAGGCTGACAGGGGTGGACGGCTACACCTTC. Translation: CSARLTGVDGYTF.